This TCR beta chain was retrieved from a study of Ad26.COV2.S vaccination and SARS-CoV-2 variants. Trimming left V 3 bases short and J 0 bases short, with 15 bases between. Germline assignment: CDR1 MDHEN and CDR2 SYDVKM. The CDR3 length is 18 residues. Treatment specified: roughly 20 received Ad26.COV2.S at low or high dose, single or two shots; about 5 received placebo; per-sample allocation not given. All samples were drawn on day 63, counting from the first vaccine or placebo injection. In Boston, the donor was an adult between 18-55 years of age. Produced via immunoSEQ multiplex PCR; TCRdb's table is partial and in-frame only. The sample lists 300,000 to 350,000 clones, 75% to 90% seen once, with about 10% in the top ten.

The material sequenced was peripheral blood, taken in a trial of Ad26.COV2.S vaccine versus placebo. The chain recombines TRBV28 with TRBJ2-6; no clear D. This TCR derives from a person aged 18 to 59 who received the Ad26.COV2.S COVID-19 vaccine or a placebo. CDR3 sequence reads: CASSFLRPRISGANVLTF. The CDR3 bases are TGTGCCAGCAGTTTTCTTCGTCCCAGGATCTCTGGGGCCAACGTCCTGACTTTC.